This T cell receptor beta chain comes out of a study of response to subunit inactivated influenza vaccine. TCRdb reprocessed the RT-PCR reads with MiXCR, giving one entry per CDR3 protein. The top ten clones hold 11% of a sample with about 620,000 distinct CDR3 sequences, around 10% of them seen once. Germline CDR1 is SGHTA and CDR2 is FQGNSA. The CDR3 sequence is 14 residues long. V was trimmed by 2 bases and J by 7 bases, leaving 15 bases between them. At least ten counts were recorded for this clonotype. The sample was also linked to a second study, of T cells expressing NK-cell markers. That work states: The TCR beta cDNA came from 5'RACE template switching with UMIs.

The TCR comes from a man aged 50 to 60 who received an inactivated influenza vaccine. The sample in question was PBMCs from blood, obtained on the day of vaccination. This rearrangement joins TRBV7-2 to TRBJ2-7; D is perhaps TRBD1 (6 bases). The CDR3 protein is CASSLTSRGGEQYF. CDR3 sequence (DNA): TGTGCCAGCAGCTTAACAAGCAGGGGTGGTGAGCAGTACTTC.